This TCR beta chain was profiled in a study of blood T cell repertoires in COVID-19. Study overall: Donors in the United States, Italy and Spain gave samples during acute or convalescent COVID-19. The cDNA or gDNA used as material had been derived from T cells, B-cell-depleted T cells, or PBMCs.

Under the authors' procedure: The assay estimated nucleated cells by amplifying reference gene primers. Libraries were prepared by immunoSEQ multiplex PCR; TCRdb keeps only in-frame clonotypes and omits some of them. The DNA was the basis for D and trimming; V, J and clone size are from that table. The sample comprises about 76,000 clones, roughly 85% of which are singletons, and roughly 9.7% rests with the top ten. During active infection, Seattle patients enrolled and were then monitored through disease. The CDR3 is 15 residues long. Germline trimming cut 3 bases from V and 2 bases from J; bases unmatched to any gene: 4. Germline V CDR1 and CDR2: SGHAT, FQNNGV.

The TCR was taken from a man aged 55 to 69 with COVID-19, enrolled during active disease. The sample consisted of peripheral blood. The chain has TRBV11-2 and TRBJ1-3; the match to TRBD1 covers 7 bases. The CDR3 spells CASSLTTGTGNTIYF. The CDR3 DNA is TGTGCCAGCAGCTTGACGACAGGGACTGGAAACACCATATATTTT.